The 11 T cell receptor beta chains reported below all come from one sample, sequenced in a study of cytomegalovirus exposure and HLA in healthy donors. The PCR had 60 Vbeta and 13 Jbeta primers. Measured with immunoSEQ multiplex PCR; TCRdb has only the in-frame clones, and not every one. The repertoire consists of approximately 120,000 clones, with around three quarters occurring once and the leading ten covering around 13%. The sample consisted of PBMCs. These receptors were taken from a woman aged 40 to 50 in good health and CMV-seropositive.

The V call is TRBV5-1, the J call TRBJ2-5; weak D call: TRBD2 (7 bases). The CDR3 totals 16 residues. CDR1 is SGHRS and CDR2 is YFSETQ in the germline V gene. The V and J ends lost 0 bases and 4 bases respectively, with 16 bases between them. The CDR3 reads CASSLETGGAGETQYF. CDR3 bases: TGCGCCAGCAGCTTGGAGACGGGGGGCGCTGGAGAGACCCAGTACTTC.

The V call is TRBV19, the J call TRBJ2-2; D is perhaps TRBD2 (6 bases). CDR3 length: 11 amino acids. The V end lost 11 bases, the J end lost 6 bases, and 10 bases lay between the germline ends. The germline V gene encodes CDR1 LNHDA and CDR2 SQIVND (reference sequence). CDR3: CAAGQPGELFF. In DNA, the CDR3 is TGTGCCGCGGGGCAGCCCGGGGAGCTGTTTTTT.

This clone was seen only a few times. The J gene is TRBJ2-7, the V gene TRBV19; TRBD1 might be the D (6 bases). CDR3 length: 13 amino acids. Germline V CDR1 and CDR2: LNHDA, SQIVND (reference sequence). Trimming took off 4 bases at V and 3 bases at J, with 10 bases between the two ends. For the CDR3, the DNA is TGTGCCAGTAGTACGTTACAGGGCTACGAGCAGTACTTC. Its protein product is CASSTLQGYEQYF. The full variable domain, rest sourced from reference TRBV19 and TRBJ2-7, is DGGITQSPKYLFRKEGQNVTLSCEQNLNHDAMYWYRQDPGQGLRLIYYSQIVNDFQKGDIAEGYSVSREKKESFPLTVTSAQKNPTAFYLCASSTLQGYEQYFGPGTRLTVT.

The V and J genes are TRBV28 and TRBJ2-1, with 9 bases identical to TRBD2. The germline CDR1 and CDR2 sequences are MDHEN and SYDVKM. The CDR3 length is 16 residues. V trimming: 8 bases; J trimming: 0 bases; junction bases outside the gene matches: 8. For the CDR3, the DNA is TGTGCCAGCCAGAGGGGTAGCGGGAGCTCCTACAATGAGCAGTTCTTC. This encodes CASQRGSGSSYNEQFF.

In this sample, this clone turned up once. The J gene is TRBJ2-7, the V gene TRBV28; 9 bases are a match to TRBD1. J was trimmed by 3 bases and V by 2 bases; bases with no gene match: 11. The CDR3 has 17 residues. Germline CDR1 MDHEN, CDR2 SYDVKM. Here the CDR3 reads CASSLRDRARSGYEQYF. The CDR3 DNA follows: TGTGCCAGCAGTTTACGGGACAGGGCAAGAAGTGGCTACGAGCAGTACTTC.

V is TRBV5-1 and J is TRBJ2-6, with TRBD1 matching 7 bases. V shed 0 bases, J shed 0 bases, and the junction held 6 bases outside the gene matches. Germline V gives CDR1 SGHRS, CDR2 YFSETQ. The CDR3 sequence is 18 residues long. The CDR3 DNA sequence: TGCGCCAGCAGCTTGGCTGGGACAGTTGGCTCTGGGGCCAACGTCCTGACTTTC. Amino acid sequence: CASSLAGTVGSGANVLTF. The full variable domain, rest sourced from reference TRBV5-1 and TRBJ2-6, is KAGVTQTPRYLIKTRGQQVTLSCSPISGHRSVSWYQQTPGQGLQFLFEYFSETQRNKGNFPGRFSGRQFSNSRSEMNVSTLELGDSALYLCASSLAGTVGSGANVLTFGAGSRLTVL.

The V gene is TRBV7-6, the J gene TRBJ2-5; 9 bases match TRBD2. CDR1 is SGHVS and CDR2 is FNYEAQ in the germline V gene. J gave up 1 base and V 3 bases, and 3 bases lay outside the gene matches. The length of the CDR3 is 15 residues. The CDR3 coding sequence is TGTGCCAGCAGCTTGAGCGGGAGGCGCCAAGAGACCCAGTACTTC. Protein sequence: CASSLSGRRQETQYF.

In its sample, this clone was seen a few times. V gene TRBV28 combines with J gene TRBJ1-2, with 8 bases aligning to TRBD1. This CDR3 spans 13 amino acids. The germline V gene has CDR1 MDHEN and CDR2 SYDVKM. Trimming cost V 6 bases and J 8 bases; bases outside gene matches: 8. Here the CDR3 DNA reads TGTGCCAGCAGGCCGGACAGGGTCGCAGGCTACACCTTC. It translates to CASRPDRVAGYTF.

The chain couples TRBV28 to TRBJ2-3; unclear D gene. The germline V gene has CDR1 MDHEN and CDR2 SYDVKM. V lost 6 bases to trimming and J lost 0 bases, with 13 bases between them. The CDR3 runs to 15 residues. CDR3 in amino acids: CASSPLGPSTDTQYF. The CDR3 nucleotides are TGTGCCAGCAGCCCTCTGGGCCCGAGCACAGATACGCAGTATTTT.

This clone was detected only once. V is TRBV5-1 and J is TRBJ2-4; D ambiguous. This CDR3 spans 14 amino acids. Trimming pared 5 bases from V and 0 bases from J, leaving 9 bases between. Germline V CDR1 and CDR2: SGHRS, YFSETQ. The CDR3, as DNA: TGCGCCAGCAGTTACGGTTTAGCCAAAAACATTCAGTACTTC. Translation: CASSYGLAKNIQYF.

This sequence joins TRBV27 and TRBJ2-7; TRBD1 matches at 8 bases. Germline CDR1 reads MNHEY; CDR2 reads SMNVEV (reference sequence). The CDR3 is 15 amino acids. Trimming cost V 3 bases and J 1 base; bases outside gene matches: 5. The CDR3 bases are TGTGCCAGCAGTTTTCAACAGGGGGGTTCCTACGAGCAGTACTTC. Protein product: CASSFQQGGSYEQYF.